The clone carrying this T cell receptor beta chain was seen only a few times. Its matching antigen is unknown. This sample is drawn from a study of CD8 T cells in ankylosing spondylitis. Study results and caveats: Ankylosing spondylitis blood appeared to be characterized by a TCR beta motif of 7 to 9 highly homologous variants. A subset of motif variants has previously been described in the synovial fluid and blood of reactive arthritis. As for the disease-linked clones, they showed a CD8+ phenotype and occurred at relatively low frequencies in peripheral blood. Disease-associated clones were reportedly significantly overrepresented in matched ankylosing spondylitis synovial fluid.

TCRdb reprocessed the 5' RACE reads via MiXCR and lists one record per CDR3 protein. The sample shows some 150,000 distinct CDR3 sequences, more than 9.5% of them seen only once. The material sequenced was blood, either unsorted or a sorted T cell fraction (not recorded which). The sequence was obtained from a female donor with ankylosing spondylitis or in good health (not recorded which).

The CDR3 loop is CASSLDGSTDTQYF. As DNA, the CDR3 is TGTGCCAGCAGCTTAGATGGGTCCACAGATACGCAGTATTTT. The chain carries TRBV11-2 and TRBJ2-3; D unresolved. This CDR3 has 14 amino acids. Trimming removed 0 bases from V and 2 bases from J, with 6 bases in between. In germline, CDR1 is SGHAT, CDR2 FQNNGV. Combining the CDR3 with reference TRBV11-2 and TRBJ2-3 gives the whole variable domain EAGVAQSPRYKIIEKRQSVAFWCNPISGHATLYWYQQILGQGPKLLIQFQNNGVVDDSQLPKDRFSAERLKGVDSTLKIQPAKLEDSAVYLCASSLDGSTDTQYFGPGTRLTVL.